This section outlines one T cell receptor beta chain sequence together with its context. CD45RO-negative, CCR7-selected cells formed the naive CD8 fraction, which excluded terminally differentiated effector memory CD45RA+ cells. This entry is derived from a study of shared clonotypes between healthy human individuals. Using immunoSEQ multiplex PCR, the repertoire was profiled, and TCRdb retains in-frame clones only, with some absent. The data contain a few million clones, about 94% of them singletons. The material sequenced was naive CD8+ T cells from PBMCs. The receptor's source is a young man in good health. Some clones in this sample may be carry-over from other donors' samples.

In nucleotides, the CDR3 is TGTGCCAGCAGCTTATTTGGTGTATCCTACGAGCAGTACTTC. Translated: CASSLFGVSYEQYF. This chain connects TRBV11-2 to TRBJ2-7; D is uncertain. The CDR3 is 14 residues long. Germline CDR1 and CDR2: SGHAT and FQNNGV. The V gene lost 2 bases and the J gene lost 1 base, with 9 bases spanning the gap.